Listed here are 29 T cell receptor beta chains from one sample, sequenced in a study of blood T cells in healthy people across ages. Through a sample-barcoded 5' primer and a J-beta primer mix, a second PCR was run for roughly 7 to 12 cycles. Each CDR3 protein is one row after TCRdb ran MiXCR on the 5' RACE reads. The table lists over 1,500,000 distinct CDR3 sequences, about 39% of them singletons. Sequencing input: blood. Source of these receptors: a human donor in good health.

To note about this clonotype: The junction and the germline gene differ at one end; a read error may be behind it. The chain is built from TRBV20-1 and TRBJ2-7; 7 bases match TRBD1. Germline-derived CDR1 and CDR2 are DFQATT and SNEGSKA (reference sequence). This CDR3 region has 14 residues. Here the CDR3 reads CSARVQGNSYERYF. The CDR3 nucleotides read TGCAGTGCTAGAGTACAGGGGAACTCCTACGAGCGGTACTTC.

This clonotype has just a few counts. The gene calls are TRBV5-1 and TRBJ2-1, with 12 nucleotides matching TRBD1. This CDR3 contains 14 residues. Trimming cost V 4 bases and J 8 bases; bases outside gene matches: 4. Germline assignment: CDR1 SGHRS and CDR2 YFSETQ. The CDR3 is CASSAGQGADEQFF. CDR3 nucleotide sequence: TGCGCCAGCAGCGCGGGACAGGGGGCTGATGAGCAGTTCTTC.

This chain uses TRBV4-2 with TRBJ2-7; possibly TRBD1 for D (6 bases). The ends were cut back, 6 bases at V and 0 bases at J, with 15 bases in the middle. This CDR3 spans 15 amino acids. The germline gives CDR1 LGHNA, CDR2 YNFKEQ. CDR3: CASRRDTAYSYEQYF. CDR3 DNA sequence: TGTGCCAGCAGGAGGGACACCGCCTACTCCTACGAGCAGTACTTC.

In DNA, the CDR3 is TGTGCCAGCAGTTTAGCGGGGGGTCTGAACTACGAGCAGTACTTC. Amino acid sequence: CASSLAGGLNYEQYF. The J gene is TRBJ2-7, the V gene TRBV27; 8 bases align to TRBD2. Unmatched junction bases numbered 6, after V lost 2 bases and J lost 3 bases. The CDR3 extends over 15 amino acids. Germline V gene data show CDR1 as MNHEY and CDR2 as SMNVEV (reference sequence).

Turning to this clonotype: A read error may be the cause here, since a much bigger clone is one base away. This sequence joins TRBV11-2 and TRBJ1-2; D is undetermined. The CDR3 covers 12 residues. The germline CDR1 and CDR2 sequences are SGHAT and FQNNGV. The CDR3 nucleotides read TGTGCCGGCAGCCCATCCGGCTATGGCTACACCTTC. Amino acid sequence: CAGSPSGYGYTF.

The chain recombines TRBV5-1 with TRBJ2-5; no clear D. The end of the DNA is better explained by TRBJ2-7, so the J call may be wrong. Germline V gene data show CDR1 as SGHRS and CDR2 as YFSETQ. The CDR3 is made up of 14 amino acids. CDR3 sequence: CASSLEPEGNEQYV. For the CDR3, the DNA is TGCGCCAGCAGCTTGGAACCTGAAGGCAACGAGCAGTACGTC.

The chain couples TRBV7-9 to TRBJ2-2, with no clear D. This CDR3 contains 15 residues. Trimming pared 5 bases from V and 2 bases from J, leaving 12 bases between. The germline gives CDR1 SEHNR, CDR2 FQNEAQ (reference sequence). The CDR3 here is CASSPTRINTGELFF. The DNA for the CDR3 is TGTGCCAGCAGCCCAACGCGGATAAACACCGGGGAGCTGTTTTTT.

This clonotype was detected only a few times. The CDR3 sequence: CATSTILAGEDTQYF. DNA of the CDR3: TGCGCCACCAGTACCATACTAGCGGGGGAAGATACGCAGTATTTT. The chain is built from TRBV4-1 and TRBJ2-3; 11 bases map to TRBD2. From germline, CDR1 is MGHRA and CDR2 YSYEKL. This CDR3 is 15 amino acids long. Trimming at V came to 10 bases and at J to 5 bases, leaving 11 bases not matched to a gene.

This clonotype came up a few times. CDR3 DNA sequence: TGTGCCAGCTCAGCTTACTTTCTCTACGAGCAGTACTTC. It specifies CASSAYFLYEQYF. The chain combines TRBV7-2 with TRBJ2-7; D call uncertain. CDR3 length: 13 residues. Trimming left V 8 bases short and J 3 bases short, with 14 bases between. Germline V gene sequence: CDR1 SGHTA, CDR2 FQGNSA.

This chain links TRBV7-9 with TRBJ2-5, with D possibly matching TRBD1 (5 bases). The DNA end is more similar to TRBJ2-7, so the J call may be wrong. CDR1 is SEHNR, CDR2 FQNEAQ, per germline (reference sequence). CDR3 length equals 16 residues. The CDR3 DNA reads as TGTGCCAGCAGCTTAGAGGAAGACAGAGCACCCTACGAGCAGTACTTC. Translation gives CASSLEEDRAPYEQYF.

This chain links TRBV6-5 with TRBJ1-5; 11 bases align to TRBD1. J lost 7 bases, V lost 2 bases, and 10 bases had no gene match. The CDR3 is 17 residues long. From germline, CDR1 is MNHEY and CDR2 SVGAGI. Here the CDR3 DNA reads TGTGCCAGCAGTTACCTGGTTCCGGGACAGGGGGACCAGCCCCAGCATTTT. Translated: CASSYLVPGQGDQPQHF.

The CDR3 nucleotides are TGTGCCAGCAGCTTAACGGGACTCTCCGGCTACACCTTC. Amino acids: CASSLTGLSGYTF. The V call is TRBV13, the J call TRBJ1-2, with a tentative D call TRBD1 (5 bases). Germline-derived CDR1 and CDR2 are PRHDT and FYEKMQ (reference sequence). This CDR3 contains 13 residues. Trimming pared 2 bases from V and 8 bases from J, leaving 12 bases between. The full variable domain, rest sourced from reference TRBV13 and TRBJ1-2, is AAGVIQSPRHLIKEKRETATLKCYPIPRHDTVYWYQQGPGQDPQFLISFYEKMQSDKGSIPDRFSAQQFSDYHSELNMSSLELGDSALYFCASSLTGLSGYTFGSGTRLTVV.

The sample holds a few counts of this clonotype. The V call is TRBV5-1, the J call TRBJ2-3; perhaps D is TRBD1 or TRBD2 (5 bases each). Germline CDR1 and CDR2: SGHRS and YFSETQ. This CDR3 region has 15 residues. The ends were cut back, 2 bases at V and 2 bases at J, with 12 bases in the middle. The CDR3 sequence is CASSFGTVITDTQYF. The DNA for the CDR3 is TGCGCCAGCAGCTTTGGGACCGTGATCACAGATACGCAGTATTTT.

This clonotype was observed at least ten times. The CDR3 loop reads CASRDRVYNEQFF. CDR3 in DNA: TGTGCCAGCAGAGACAGAGTTTACAATGAGCAGTTCTTC. The V call is TRBV27, the J call TRBJ2-1, with D perhaps matching TRBD1 (5 bases). The V gene lost 6 bases and the J gene lost 4 bases, with 10 bases spanning the gap. The CDR3 loop spans 13 amino acids. The V gene's germline CDR1 is MNHEY and CDR2 SMNVEV (reference sequence).

Concerning this clonotype: Compared with germline, one end of the junction differs, possibly owing to a read error. This sequence joins TRBV19 and TRBJ2-4, with 11 bases that match TRBD1. The CDR3 sequence is 14 residues long. Germline-derived CDR1 and CDR2 are LNHDA and SQIVND (reference sequence). CDR3 region: CAGRDRGSGNIQYF. Written as DNA, the CDR3 is TGTGCCGGTAGGGACAGGGGGTCCGGCAACATTCAGTACTTC.

The CDR3 reads CASSYVQGSGGYTF. The CDR3 DNA reads as TGTGCCAGCAGCTACGTTCAGGGATCCGGTGGCTACACCTTC. The chain employs TRBV3-1 and TRBJ1-2; TRBD1 might be the D (5 bases). The CDR3 is 14 amino acids. Germline CDR1 reads LGHDT; CDR2 reads YNNKEL (reference sequence). The V end lost 5 bases, the J end lost 7 bases, and 17 bases lay between the germline ends.

The V gene is TRBV5-1, the J gene TRBJ2-3; D might be TRBD1 or TRBD2, each matching 7 bases. Germline V gives CDR1 SGHRS, CDR2 YFSETQ. CDR3 length: 14 residues. V was trimmed by 6 bases and J by 2 bases, leaving 13 bases between them. CDR3 residues: CASNRGGDTDTQYF. The CDR3 DNA reads as TGCGCCAGCAACAGGGGAGGGGACACAGATACGCAGTATTTT.

This chain links TRBV29-1 with TRBJ1-1; D ambiguous. Trimming took 6 bases from V and 1 from J, leaving 12 bases between them. From germline, CDR1 is SQVTM and CDR2 ANQGSEA. The CDR3 spans 13 residues. The CDR3 DNA follows: TGCAGCGTCGAGAACACGGCGAACACTGAAGCTTTCTTT. Translated: CSVENTANTEAFF.

The V gene is TRBV28, the J gene TRBJ1-5; tentatively, D is TRBD1 (5 bases). The CDR3 contains 12 residues. Germline CDR1 and CDR2: MDHEN and SYDVKM. V was shortened by 5 bases and J by 10 bases, with 12 bases between the two germline ends. The CDR3 sequence is CASSENRGPQHF. CDR3 in DNA: TGTGCCAGCAGTGAAAATAGGGGACCCCAGCATTTT.

This sequence joins TRBV21-1 and TRBJ1-2; TRBD1, the D gene given by the table, was not confirmed from the DNA. TRBV21-1 is a listed pseudogene. This CDR3 spans 18 amino acids. The CDR3 region is CASSLNGTGGKMRCGYTF. The CDR3 nucleotides are TGTGCCAGCAGCCTCAACGGAACAGGGGGCAAAATGAGATGTGGCTACACCTTC.

In this sample, this clonotype turned up a few times. For the CDR3, the DNA is TGTGCCAGCAGCTTAACGGGGATCCTCGAGGCCCTCCACTTT. Encoded protein: CASSLTGILEALHF. The chain carries TRBV7-6 and TRBJ1-6; D gene ambiguous. Trimming shortened V by 2 bases and J by 14 bases, and 16 bases separated the two germline ends. Germline CDR1 is SGHVS and CDR2 is FNYEAQ. The CDR3 is 14 residues long. Complete variable domain (other parts from reference TRBV7-6 and TRBJ1-6): GAGVSQSPRYKVTKRGQDVALRCDPISGHVSLYWYRQALGQGPEFLTYFNYEAQQDKSGLPNDRFSAERPEGSISTLTIQRTEQRDSAMYRCASSLTGILEALHFGNGTRLTVT.

The gene calls are TRBV5-1 and TRBJ2-3, with 10 bases lining up with TRBD1. The CDR3 runs to 15 residues. V was clipped by 4 bases and J by 14 bases; unmatched bases: 16. The V gene's germline CDR1 is SGHRS and CDR2 YFSETQ. DNA for the CDR3: TGCGCCAGCAGCGGAACGGGACAGGGGTATGAAAAACTGTATTTT. Translating it yields CASSGTGQGYEKLYF.

This clonotype was detected only a few times. V gene TRBV20-1 combines with J gene TRBJ2-5, with 7 bases identical to TRBD1. The CDR3 is 16 residues long. V was pared by 4 bases and J by 4 bases, with 15 bases of the junction left unmatched. Germline V gene lookup returns CDR1 DFQATT and CDR2 SNEGSKA (reference sequence). Here the CDR3 reads CSAIGPPGQTLETQYF. For the CDR3, the DNA is TGCAGTGCTATAGGACCACCGGGACAGACTTTAGAGACCCAGTACTTC.

This clonotype was observed a few times. The rearrangement joins TRBV7-9 to TRBJ2-3; D remains ambiguous. V was trimmed by 3 bases and J by 2 bases, leaving 9 bases between them. The length of the CDR3 is 14 residues. The germline CDR1 and CDR2 sequences are SEHNR and FQNEAQ (reference sequence). The CDR3 reads CASSFFGLTDTQYF. The CDR3, as DNA: TGTGCCAGCAGCTTTTTCGGTCTCACAGATACGCAGTATTTT. Full variable domain (missing parts from reference TRBV7-9 and TRBJ2-3): DTGVSQNPRHKITKRGQNVTFRCDPISEHNRLYWYRQTLGQGPEFLTYFQNEAQLEKSRLLSDRFSAERPKGSFSTLEIQRTEQGDSAMYLCASSFFGLTDTQYFGPGTRLTVL.

The rearrangement links TRBV11-2 to TRBJ2-7; a weak D match, TRBD2 (6 bases). Trimming removed 5 bases from V and 2 bases from J, with 13 bases in between. The CDR3 length is 14 residues. Germline V gene lookup returns CDR1 SGHAT and CDR2 FQNNGV. The CDR3 reads CASSLPGEAYEQYF. The DNA for the CDR3 is TGTGCCAGCAGCCTTCCGGGGGAGGCCTACGAGCAGTACTTC.

The V and J genes are TRBV12-3 or TRBV12-4 and TRBJ2-4; D may match TRBD1 or TRBD2 (5 bases each). The DNA end lines up better with TRBJ2-7; the J call may be wrong. The CDR3 spans 13 residues. The CDR3 sequence is CASSSGTSDEQYF. The CDR3 region has the DNA TGTGCCAGCAGTTCCGGGACGTCTGACGAGCAGTACTTC.

There are a few counts of this clonotype. The rearrangement links TRBV20-1 to TRBJ1-1; TRBD1 is a possible D gene (5 bases). This CDR3 has 12 residues. Per the germline V gene, CDR1 is DFQATT and CDR2 is SNEGSKA (reference sequence). Trimming took off 5 bases at V and 1 base at J, with 8 bases between the two ends. CDR3 in DNA: TGCAGTGCTCCAGACAGGAACACTGAAGCTTTCTTT. Amino acid sequence: CSAPDRNTEAFF.

As for this clonotype: The junction departs from germline at one end; a sequencing error may be responsible. V gene TRBV2 combines with J gene TRBJ2-1, with D tentatively TRBD1 (5 bases). The germline gives CDR1 SNHLY, CDR2 FYNNEI. The CDR3 covers 14 residues. CDR3 protein: CASREVVGANEQFF. CDR3 coding DNA: TGTGCCAGCAGGGAAGTAGTAGGGGCCAATGAGCAGTTCTTC.

The chain couples TRBV20-1 to TRBJ1-1, with unresolved D. This CDR3 has 11 residues. V lost 3 bases to trimming and J lost 6 bases, with 8 bases between them. CDR1 and CDR2 (germline): DFQATT, SNEGSKA (reference sequence). CDR3 in amino acids: CSASRASEAFF. The CDR3 DNA reads as TGCAGTGCTAGTCGGGCATCTGAAGCTTTCTTT.